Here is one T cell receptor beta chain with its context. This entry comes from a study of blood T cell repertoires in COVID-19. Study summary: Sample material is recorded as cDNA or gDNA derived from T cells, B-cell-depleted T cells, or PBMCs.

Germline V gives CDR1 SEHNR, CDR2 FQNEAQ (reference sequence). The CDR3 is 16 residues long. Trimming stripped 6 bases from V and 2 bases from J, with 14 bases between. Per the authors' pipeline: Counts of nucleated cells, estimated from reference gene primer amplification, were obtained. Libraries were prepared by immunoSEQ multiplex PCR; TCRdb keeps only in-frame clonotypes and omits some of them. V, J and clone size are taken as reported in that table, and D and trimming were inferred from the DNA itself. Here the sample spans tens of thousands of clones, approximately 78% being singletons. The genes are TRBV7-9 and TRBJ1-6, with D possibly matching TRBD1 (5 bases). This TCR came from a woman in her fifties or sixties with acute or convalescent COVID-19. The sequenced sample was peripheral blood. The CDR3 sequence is CASSPGGAAYNSPLHF. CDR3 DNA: TGTGCCAGCAGTCCCGGAGGGGCAGCCTATAATTCACCCCTCCACTTT.